The rows below give T cell receptor beta chains drawn from one sample of a study of shared clonotypes between healthy human individuals. The assay was immunoSEQ multiplex PCR, and TCRdb's table has in-frame clones only and misses some. Found here are 1.4 million or so clones, approximately 98.5% of them singletons; the top ten hold approximately 0.38%. Material: naive CD4+ T cells sorted from blood. The source is a man aged 30-40 years in good health. Each CDR3 is given with its conserved first and last residue. The order of the fields is clone size, V gene, J gene, D gene, CDR3 DNA, CDR3 protein. D genes are given only for firm matches. Clone sizes are given selectively: once, few, many, or a class where the clone is expanded.

size: NA
V: TRBV10-1
J: TRBJ2-2
D: NA
DNA: TGCGCCAGCAGTGAGTCAGGGTACACCGGGGAGCTGTTTTTT
CDR3: CASSESGYTGELFF

size: NA
V: TRBV2
J: TRBJ2-3
D: TRBD2
DNA: TGTGCCAGGGAAATAGCGGGAGAGGCAGATACGCAGTATTTT
CDR3: CAREIAGEADTQYF

size: once
V: TRBV7-3
J: TRBJ2-7
D: NA
DNA: TGTGCCAGCAGCTTAAGTTCAAACAGACCCTACGAGCAGTACTTC
CDR3: CASSLSSNRPYEQYF

size: NA
V: TRBV28
J: TRBJ1-5
D: NA
DNA: TGTGCCAGCAGTTTAGGGGAATATCAGCCCCAGCATTTT
CDR3: CASSLGEYQPQHF

size: NA
V: TRBV7-8
J: TRBJ2-7
D: NA
DNA: TGTGCCAGCAGCTTAGCTCAGGTCTCCGAGCAGTACTTC
CDR3: CASSLAQVSEQYF

size: NA
V: TRBV27
J: TRBJ1-5
D: TRBD1
DNA: TGTGCCAGCAGTCCCCAGGACAGGGGCAATCAGCCCCAGCATTTT
CDR3: CASSPQDRGNQPQHF

size: NA
V: TRBV2
J: TRBJ2-1
D: NA
DNA: TGTGCCAGCAGGAGGGACCACTCCTACAATGAGCAGTTCTTC
CDR3: CASRRDHSYNEQFF

size: NA
V: TRBV29-1
J: TRBJ2-3
D: NA
DNA: TGCAGCGTTGCCTCGGGAGCCGATACGCAGTATTTT
CDR3: CSVASGADTQYF

size: NA
V: TRBV14
J: TRBJ2-1
D: NA
DNA: TGTGCCAGCAGCCAAGATGGTGGTCGGGCAGAGCAGTTCTTC
CDR3: CASSQDGGRAEQFF

size: NA
V: TRBV7-2
J: TRBJ1-5
D: NA
DNA: TGTGCCAGCAGCGATACAGGGTCCTCAAGTCAGCCCCAGCATTTT
CDR3: CASSDTGSSSQPQHF

size: NA
V: TRBV18
J: TRBJ2-2
D: NA
DNA: TGTGCCAGCTCACCGAATCAGGGAGCGAACACCGGGGAGCTGTTTTTT
CDR3: CASSPNQGANTGELFF

size: once
V: TRBV11-2
J: TRBJ2-2
D: TRBD2
DNA: TGTGCCAGCAGCTCCCAGACTAGCTTTTCCACCGGGGAGCTGTTTTTT
CDR3: CASSSQTSFSTGELFF

size: NA
V: TRBV5-1
J: TRBJ1-5
D: NA
DNA: TGCGCCAGCAGCGGATTGACTGGGCCTCAGCCCCAGCATTTT
CDR3: CASSGLTGPQPQHF

size: NA
V: TRBV5-6
J: TRBJ2-3
D: TRBD1
DNA: TGTGCCAGCAGCTTGGGGTTGGACAGGTACACAGATACGCAGTATTTT
CDR3: CASSLGLDRYTDTQYF

size: NA
V: TRBV25-1
J: TRBJ2-7
D: NA
DNA: TGTGCCAGCAGTGATTCGCTAACCTACGAGCAGTACTTC
CDR3: CASSDSLTYEQYF

size: once
V: TRBV7-8
J: TRBJ2-6
D: NA
DNA: TGTGCCAGCAGCCCAGCCCAAACCGGGACTCGTCAAGACTCTGGGGCCAACGTCCTGACTTTC
CDR3: CASSPAQTGTRQDSGANVLTF

size: once
V: TRBV10-2
J: TRBJ1-4
D: TRBD1
DNA: TGCGCCAGCACGCCTCTAGCAGGGGGTCTTGTAAAGGAAAAACTGTTTTTT
CDR3: CASTPLAGGLVKEKLFF

size: NA
V: TRBV5-1
J: TRBJ2-5
D: NA
DNA: TGCGCCAGCAGCACCTCGTTGGGCCGGTTGGCAGAGACCCAGTACTTC
CDR3: CASSTSLGRLAETQYF

size: NA
V: TRBV19
J: TRBJ2-3
D: NA
DNA: TGTGCCAGTAGTCCTTGGGGGCCTCTTGATACGCAGTATTTT
CDR3: CASSPWGPLDTQYF

size: NA
V: TRBV27
J: TRBJ2-3
D: NA
DNA: TGTGCCAGCAGTAGCTCGGGACGGTCGAGCACAGATACGCAGTATTTT
CDR3: CASSSSGRSSTDTQYF

size: NA
V: TRBV19
J: TRBJ2-3
D: NA
DNA: TGTGCCAGTACCGTAGAAATACAGCTCGGCACAGATACGCAGTATTTT
CDR3: CASTVEIQLGTDTQYF

size: NA
V: TRBV9
J: TRBJ2-1
D: TRBD2
DNA: TGTGCCAGCAGCGTAGGGCTAGGGACTAGCGGGGGAATTAACAATGAGCAGTTCTTC
CDR3: CASSVGLGTSGGINNEQFF

size: NA
V: TRBV18
J: TRBJ2-7
D: NA
DNA: TGTGCCAGCTCACCAGCGATAACCTACGAGCAGTACTTC
CDR3: CASSPAITYEQYF

size: NA
V: TRBV6-5
J: TRBJ1-4
D: NA
DNA: TGTGCCAGCAGTTACTCCATGGGATCAAATGAAAAACTGTTTTTT
CDR3: CASSYSMGSNEKLFF

size: NA
V: TRBV28
J: TRBJ1-4
D: TRBD1
DNA: TGTGCCAGCAGCGCGGGACAGGGCGAAGAAAAACTGTTTTTT
CDR3: CASSAGQGEEKLFF

size: once
V: TRBV5-1
J: TRBJ2-6
D: TRBD2
DNA: TGCGCCAGCAGCCCGGGGGGGCTCAACGTCCTGACTTTC
CDR3: CASSPGGLNVLTF

size: once
V: TRBV11-2
J: TRBJ2-7
D: NA
DNA: TGTGCCAGCAGCTTAGCACAATACTCCTACGAGCAGTACTTC
CDR3: CASSLAQYSYEQYF

size: NA
V: TRBV5-1
J: TRBJ2-2
D: NA
DNA: TGCGCCAGCAACCCAGGGTCCTTGGTCTCCACCGGGGAGCTGTTTTTT
CDR3: CASNPGSLVSTGELFF

size: NA
V: TRBV27
J: TRBJ2-7
D: TRBD2
DNA: TGTGCCAGCAGTCCCCCGGGACTAGCGGGGGGGGAGCAGTACTTC
CDR3: CASSPPGLAGGEQYF

size: NA
V: TRBV28
J: TRBJ1-1
D: NA
DNA: TGTGCCAGCTCCGGTACAGGGTCGAACACTGAAGCTTTCTTT
CDR3: CASSGTGSNTEAFF

size: NA
V: TRBV11-2
J: TRBJ2-1
D: NA
DNA: TGTGCCAGCAGCCCGACACTCAACAATGAGCAGTTCTTC
CDR3: CASSPTLNNEQFF

size: NA
V: TRBV18
J: TRBJ2-1
D: TRBD2
DNA: TGTGCCAGCTCACGCGTAGCGGGAGGGCCGGGAAATGAGCAGTTCTTC
CDR3: CASSRVAGGPGNEQFF

size: NA
V: TRBV5-1
J: TRBJ2-7
D: TRBD2
DNA: TGCGCCAGCAGCTTAAGAGCGCTAGCGGGAGCCGCGGTTGGGGAGCAGTACTTC
CDR3: CASSLRALAGAAVGEQYF

size: NA
V: TRBV15
J: TRBJ2-3
D: TRBD2
DNA: TGTGCCACCAGCATTAAAGGTCGGACTAGCGGGAGGGCCTTCCCAGATACGCAGTATTTT
CDR3: CATSIKGRTSGRAFPDTQYF

size: NA
V: TRBV5-6
J: TRBJ2-7
D: TRBD2
DNA: TGTGCCAGCAGCTTGGTGGGTAGCGGGAGGGCCCGGGAGCAGTACTTC
CDR3: CASSLVGSGRAREQYF

size: NA
V: TRBV5-1
J: TRBJ2-1
D: NA
DNA: TGCGCCAGCAGCTTGGAGGGGGGGACCTACAATGAGCAGTTCTTC
CDR3: CASSLEGGTYNEQFF

size: NA
V: TRBV28
J: TRBJ2-5
D: TRBD1
DNA: TGTGCCAGCAGTTTACATACCGGGACAGGTCAAGAGACCCAGTACTTC
CDR3: CASSLHTGTGQETQYF

size: NA
V: TRBV4-1
J: TRBJ2-5
D: NA
DNA: TGCGCCAGCAGCCAAGATCTCAGGGCCTTCGGGACCCAGTACTTC
CDR3: CASSQDLRAFGTQYF

size: NA
V: TRBV7-9
J: TRBJ1-5
D: TRBD1
DNA: TGTGCCAGCAGCTTAGCGTTCGGTTTAGGACAGGACCATCAGCCCCAGCATTTT
CDR3: CASSLAFGLGQDHQPQHF

size: NA
V: TRBV6-5
J: TRBJ1-4
D: NA
DNA: TGTGCCAGCAGTTACTCCATTGGACAGCTAAATGAAAAACTGTTTTTT
CDR3: CASSYSIGQLNEKLFF

size: NA
V: TRBV9
J: TRBJ1-1
D: NA
DNA: TGTGCCAGCAGCGCCGTTGGGGGGTACACTGAAGCTTTCTTT
CDR3: CASSAVGGYTEAFF

size: NA
V: TRBV7-9
J: TRBJ1-1
D: NA
DNA: TGTGCCAGCAGCTTAATCAACACTGAAGCTTTCTTT
CDR3: CASSLINTEAFF

size: NA
V: TRBV18
J: TRBJ2-1
D: TRBD1
DNA: TGTGCCAGCTCATTAACCGGGACAGCTAATGAGCAGTTCTTC
CDR3: CASSLTGTANEQFF

size: NA
V: TRBV7-6
J: TRBJ2-6
D: NA
DNA: TGTGCCAGCACCACAACTGGGGCCAACGTCCTGACTTTC
CDR3: CASTTTGANVLTF

size: once
V: TRBV11-2
J: TRBJ2-5
D: NA
DNA: TGTGCCAGCAGCTTAGTCCCAGGGAAGGAGACCCAGTACTTC
CDR3: CASSLVPGKETQYF

size: NA
V: TRBV19
J: TRBJ1-5
D: TRBD1
DNA: TGTGCCAGTAGTCGGGTCGATGGGACAGCAAATCAGCCCCAGCATTTT
CDR3: CASSRVDGTANQPQHF

size: NA
V: TRBV11-3
J: TRBJ2-2
D: NA
DNA: TGTGCCAGCAGCTTAGGACGTAACACCGGGGAGCTGTTTTTT
CDR3: CASSLGRNTGELFF

size: NA
V: TRBV5-4
J: TRBJ2-5
D: NA
DNA: TGTGCCAGCAGCCCAAAGATAAACGAAGAGACCCAGTACTTC
CDR3: CASSPKINEETQYF

size: NA
V: TRBV7-9
J: TRBJ1-5
D: NA
DNA: TGTGCCAGCAGCTTAGGGACAGAATATCAGCCCCAGCATTTT
CDR3: CASSLGTEYQPQHF

size: NA
V: TRBV28
J: TRBJ2-7
D: NA
DNA: TGTGCCAGCCTAAGAGGGGGAGGGTATTACGAGCAGTACTTC
CDR3: CASLRGGGYYEQYF

size: NA
V: TRBV4-3
J: TRBJ2-1
D: TRBD2
DNA: TGCGCCAGCAGCCAAGCCGGGACTAGCGAGTACAATGAGCAGTTCTTC
CDR3: CASSQAGTSEYNEQFF

size: NA
V: TRBV11-1
J: TRBJ2-7
D: TRBD1
DNA: TGTGCCAGCAGCATAAAAAACAGGGGGACCTACGAGCAGTACTTC
CDR3: CASSIKNRGTYEQYF

size: NA
V: TRBV28
J: TRBJ2-5
D: NA
DNA: TGTGCCACCCGCTCGCTCCCGGAGACCCAGTACTTC
CDR3: CATRSLPETQYF

size: NA
V: TRBV6-6
J: TRBJ2-7
D: TRBD2
DNA: TGTGCCAGCAGTCGGGCCGGGGTAGCGGGAGCCTACGAGCAGTACTTC
CDR3: CASSRAGVAGAYEQYF

size: NA
V: TRBV18
J: TRBJ1-2
D: TRBD1
DNA: TGTGCCAGCTCTCAAGGACAGGAGCATGGCTACACCTTC
CDR3: CASSQGQEHGYTF

size: NA
V: TRBV28
J: TRBJ2-2
D: NA
DNA: TGTGCCAGCAGTTTATACGGAGCCGGGGAGCTGTTTTTT
CDR3: CASSLYGAGELFF

size: NA
V: TRBV21-1
J: TRBJ2-4
D: NA
DNA: TGTGCCAGCAGCAAAGGAGGACAGGGGGCGCGAGCCAAAAACATTCAGTACTTC
CDR3: CASSKGGQGARAKNIQYF

size: NA
V: TRBV5-1
J: TRBJ2-3
D: TRBD2
DNA: TGCGCCAGCAGCTTGGCCGGGCTAGCGGGTAACACAGATACGCAGTATTTT
CDR3: CASSLAGLAGNTDTQYF

size: NA
V: TRBV18
J: TRBJ2-2
D: NA
DNA: TGTGCCAGCTCACCACTCCCTTCGGGAGCGACCGTCGGCACCGGGGAGCTGTTTTTT
CDR3: CASSPLPSGATVGTGELFF